Below, one TCR beta chain is given with its context. How the authors handled the data: Amplifying reference gene primers gave estimates of nucleated cell counts. Measured with immunoSEQ multiplex PCR; TCRdb has only the in-frame clones, and not every one. The DNA was the basis for D and trimming; V, J and clone size are from that table. The repertoire holds roughly 140,000 clones, with about 85% as singletons. The record originates from a study of blood T cell repertoires in COVID-19. Overall study: The origin of the acute and convalescent COVID-19 samples was the United States, Italy and Spain. PBMCs, B-cell-depleted T cells, or T cells were the source of the cDNA or gDNA that made up the material.

This CDR3 spans 15 amino acids. Germline V gene lookup returns CDR1 MNHEY and CDR2 SVGAGI. Trimming pared 7 bases from V and 0 bases from J, leaving 12 bases between. The sample consisted of peripheral blood. The chain has TRBV6-5 and TRBJ1-4, with D possibly matching TRBD1 (6 bases). The origin of this receptor is a woman aged 35 to 49 with active or convalescent COVID-19. CDR3 protein: CASTKGETTNEKLFF. The CDR3 DNA follows: TGTGCCAGCACCAAGGGGGAAACAACTAATGAAAAACTGTTTTTT.